This T cell receptor beta chain was retrieved from a study of blood T cell repertoires in COVID-19. Study overall: Italy, Spain and the United States were the sources of the convalescent and acute COVID-19 samples. T cells, B-cell-depleted T cells, or PBMCs provided the cDNA or gDNA that served as material.

The junction had 10 bases not matched to a gene; V was cut back by 0 bases and J by 7 bases. This CDR3 is 16 amino acids long. The germline V gene has CDR1 MNHNY and CDR2 SVGAGI (reference sequence). Produced via immunoSEQ multiplex PCR; TCRdb's table is partial and in-frame only. Of 300,000 to 450,000 clones in the sample, around 87% were seen once. Patients of the Seattle cohort, enrolled during active infection, were followed longitudinally. What was sequenced was peripheral blood. V is TRBV6-6 and J is TRBJ1-2; 8 bases map to TRBD1. This TCR came from a woman in her 30s with COVID-19, enrolled during active disease. The CDR3 nucleotides are TGTGCCAGCAGTTACTCGGTACCGGACAGGGAGGGTGGCTACACCTTC. Amino acid sequence: CASSYSVPDREGGYTF.